These 12 T cell receptor beta chains were all obtained from the same sample, sequenced in a study of monozygotic twins with inflammatory bowel disease. One entry per CDR3 protein, without DNA, is what TCRdb gives after re-calling the 5' RACE reads. Its listing shows about 110,000 distinct CDR3 sequences. Sequencing input: blood. These receptors were obtained from a human donor with ulcerative colitis or Crohn's disease, or a healthy co-twin of an affected twin (not recorded which).

The J gene is TRBJ1-2, the V gene TRBV5-1. CDR1 and CDR2 (germline): SGHRS, YFSETQ. The CDR3 covers 14 residues. CDR3 residues: CASSLSGPDYGYTF.

The chain combines TRBV15 with TRBJ1-2. This CDR3 spans 15 amino acids. From germline, CDR1 is LNHNV and CDR2 YYDKDF (reference sequence). The CDR3 protein is CATSRDHGLNYGYTF. Full variable domain (missing parts from reference TRBV15 and TRBJ1-2): DAMVIQNPRYQVTQFGKPVTLSCSQTLNHNVMYWYQQKSSQAPKLLFHYYDKDFNNEADTPDNFQSRRPNTSFCFLDIRSPGLGDTAMYLCATSRDHGLNYGYTFGSGTRLTVV.

The V gene is TRBV3-1, the J gene TRBJ2-7. In germline, CDR1 is LGHDT, CDR2 YNNKEL (reference sequence). This CDR3 comprises 14 residues. The CDR3 sequence: CASSSNRAFYEQYF.

This rearrangement joins TRBV6-2 or TRBV6-3 to TRBJ2-5; TCRdb calls TRBD2, which cannot be checked without DNA. The CDR3 is made up of 17 amino acids. The V gene's germline CDR1 is MNHEY and CDR2 SVGEGT. CDR3 loop: CASSRRPTLALQETQYF.

The chain carries TRBV5-6 and TRBJ1-5. CDR3 length equals 16 residues. Per the germline V gene, CDR1 is SGHDT and CDR2 is YYEEEE. CDR3 protein: CASSLALNIRHRPQHF.

This rearrangement joins TRBV7-9 to TRBJ1-4. The V gene's germline CDR1 is SEHNR and CDR2 FQNEAQ (reference sequence). The CDR3 runs to 14 residues. The CDR3 reads CASSLDSTNEKLFF.

CDR3 region: CSVRRVIDYGYTF. The genes are TRBV29-1 and TRBJ1-2; the TRBD1 assignment by TCRdb is unverifiable without DNA. This CDR3 comprises 13 residues. From germline, CDR1 is SQVTM and CDR2 ANQGSEA.

This chain connects TRBV18 to TRBJ2-2; as DNA is missing, the TRBD2 call by TCRdb cannot be tested. Germline CDR1 and CDR2: KGHSH and LQKENI. The CDR3 runs to 17 residues. CDR3 sequence: CASSPYSGRAFIGELFF.

The chain combines TRBV9 with TRBJ2-3; the D call of TRBD2 rests on TCRdb alone, since no DNA is present to check it. This CDR3 is 16 amino acids long. The germline CDR1 and CDR2 sequences are SGDLS and YYNGEE. CDR3 protein: CASSRGGRASTDTQYF. The whole variable domain, filled in from reference TRBV9 and TRBJ2-3, reads DSGVTQTPKHLITATGQRVTLRCSPRSGDLSVYWYQQSLDQGLQFLIQYYNGEERAKGNILERFSAQQFPDLHSELNLSSLELGDSALYFCASSRGGRASTDTQYFGPGTRLTVL.

The chain uses TRBV5-4 and TRBJ1-1. This CDR3 spans 13 amino acids. The germline V gene encodes CDR1 SGHNT and CDR2 YYREEE (reference sequence). The CDR3 sequence: CASSLDRNGEAFF.

CDR3 sequence: CASSTDPGLASEQYF. V and J are TRBV9 and TRBJ2-7; TCRdb lists TRBD2, though no DNA is available to test this call. The length of the CDR3 is 15 residues. Germline-derived CDR1 and CDR2 are SGDLS and YYNGEE.

V usage is TRBV28 and J usage is TRBJ2-7. The CDR3 is 13 amino acids. Germline CDR1 and CDR2: MDHEN and SYDVKM. CDR3 residues: CASKRVWYNEQYF.